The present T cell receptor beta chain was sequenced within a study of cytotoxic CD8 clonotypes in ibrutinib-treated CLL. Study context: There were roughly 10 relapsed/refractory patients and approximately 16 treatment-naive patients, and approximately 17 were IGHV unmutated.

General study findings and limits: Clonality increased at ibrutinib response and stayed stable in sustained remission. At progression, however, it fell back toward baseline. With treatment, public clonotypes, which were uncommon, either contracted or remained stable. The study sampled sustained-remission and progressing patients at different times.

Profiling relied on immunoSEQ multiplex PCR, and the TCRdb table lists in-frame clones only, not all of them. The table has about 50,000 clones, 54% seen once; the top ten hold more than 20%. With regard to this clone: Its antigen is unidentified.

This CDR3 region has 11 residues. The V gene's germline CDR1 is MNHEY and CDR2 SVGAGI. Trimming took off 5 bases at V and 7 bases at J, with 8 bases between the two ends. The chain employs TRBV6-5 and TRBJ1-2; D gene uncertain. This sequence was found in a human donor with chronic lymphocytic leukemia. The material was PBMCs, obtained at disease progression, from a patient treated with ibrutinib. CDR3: CASSPGGGYTF. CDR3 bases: TGTGCCAGCAGTCCCGGAGGTGGCTACACCTTC.